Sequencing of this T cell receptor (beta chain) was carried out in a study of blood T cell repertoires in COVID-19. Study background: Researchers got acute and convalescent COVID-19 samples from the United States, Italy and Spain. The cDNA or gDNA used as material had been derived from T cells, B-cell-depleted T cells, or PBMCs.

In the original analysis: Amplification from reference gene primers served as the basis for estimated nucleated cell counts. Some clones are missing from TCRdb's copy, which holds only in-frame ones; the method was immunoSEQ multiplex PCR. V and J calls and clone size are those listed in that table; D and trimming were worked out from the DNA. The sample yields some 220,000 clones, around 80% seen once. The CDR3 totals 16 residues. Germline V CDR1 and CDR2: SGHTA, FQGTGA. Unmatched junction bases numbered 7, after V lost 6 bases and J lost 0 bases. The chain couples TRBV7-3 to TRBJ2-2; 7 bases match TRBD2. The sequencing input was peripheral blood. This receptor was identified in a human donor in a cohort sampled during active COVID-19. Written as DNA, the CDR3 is TGTGCCAGCAGATCCCCGGGACTAACGAACACCGGGGAGCTGTTTTTT. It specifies CASRSPGLTNTGELFF. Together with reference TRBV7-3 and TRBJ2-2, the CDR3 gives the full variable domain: GAGVSQTPSNKVTEKGKYVELRCDPISGHTALYWYRQSLGQGPEFLIYFQGTGAADDSGLPNDRFFAVRPEGSVSTLKIQRTERGDSAVYLCASRSPGLTNTGELFFGEGSRLTVL.